Presented here are 26 T cell receptor beta chains from one specimen sequenced in a study of shared clonotypes between healthy human individuals. Assay: immunoSEQ multiplex PCR; the TCRdb copy retains only in-frame clones and omits some. The data show over a million clones, about 96% seen once. Sequences were obtained from naive CD4+ T cells sorted from blood. Subset defined: CD45RA+ positively selected. The receptors were sampled from a man aged 25 to 40 in good health.

Only one count was recorded for this clone. The chain employs TRBV7-6 and TRBJ2-1; a possible D gene is TRBD1 (6 bases). Germline CDR1 SGHVS, CDR2 FNYEAQ. The CDR3 runs 15 residues. V dropped 3 bases and J dropped 3 bases, with 12 bases sitting between them. CDR3 nucleotide sequence: TGTGCCAGCAGCTTTAAGGGGGAGAGCTACAATGAGCAGTTCTTC. Protein product: CASSFKGESYNEQFF. Drawing the rest from reference TRBV7-6 and TRBJ2-1, the complete variable domain is GAGVSQSPRYKVTKRGQDVALRCDPISGHVSLYWYRQALGQGPEFLTYFNYEAQQDKSGLPNDRFSAERPEGSISTLTIQRTEQRDSAMYRCASSFKGESYNEQFFGPGTRLTVL.

This chain links TRBV18 with TRBJ2-2; D is possibly TRBD2 (5 bases). Trimming stripped 3 bases from V and 4 bases from J, with 9 bases between. The CDR3 is made up of 14 amino acids. CDR1 is KGHSH, CDR2 LQKENI, per germline. In DNA, the CDR3 is TGTGCCAGCTCACCGAAGCGGAGCACCGGGGAGCTGTTTTTT. It translates to CASSPKRSTGELFF.

The J gene is TRBJ2-1, the V gene TRBV14; D call uncertain. Deletions cut 1 base from V and 9 bases from J, with 10 bases between. Germline V lookup: CDR1 SGHDN, CDR2 FVKESK. The CDR3 extends over 13 amino acids. As DNA, the CDR3 is TGTGCCAGCAGCCAAGTATCGTGGGTTGAGCAGTTCTTC. It yields the protein CASSQVSWVEQFF.

The chain links TRBV7-2 to TRBJ2-3; D remains unclear. The V end lost 5 bases, the J end lost 2 bases, and 14 bases lay between the germline ends. The CDR3 totals 15 residues. Germline CDR1 reads SGHTA; CDR2 reads FQGNSA. As DNA, the CDR3 is TGTGCCAGCAGCCCAGCCGGGCGGAACACAGATACGCAGTATTTT. Its protein product is CASSPAGRNTDTQYF.

The count of this clone is one. The chain combines TRBV6-1 with TRBJ2-1; TRBD2 matches 14 bases. Germline V gene sequence: CDR1 MNHNS, CDR2 SASEGT. The ends lost 6 bases at V and 7 bases at J; junction bases unmatched: 5. CDR3 length equals 15 residues. The chain's CDR3 is CASRGLAGVRNEQFF. The CDR3 coding sequence is TGTGCCAGCAGGGGACTAGCGGGAGTGAGGAATGAGCAGTTCTTC.

The chain combines TRBV5-5 with TRBJ2-1, with 12 bases identical to TRBD2. The J segment lost 9 bases and the V segment lost 1 base, leaving 5 bases of the junction unmatched. The CDR3 sequence is 15 residues long. The germline gives CDR1 SGHKS, CDR2 YYEKEE (reference sequence). The CDR3 DNA reads as TGTGCCAGCAGCTTGCGCCTAGCGGGAGGGGGTGAGCAGTTCTTC. Residues: CASSLRLAGGGEQFF.

The chain has TRBV6-5 and TRBJ1-4; possibly TRBD1 for D (5 bases). The length of the CDR3 is 13 residues. CDR1 MNHEY and CDR2 SVGAGI come from the germline V gene. With 5 bases removed from V and 8 bases from J, the gap between germline ends came to 12 bases. CDR3 residues: CASSRTRDEKLFF. Here the CDR3 DNA reads TGTGCCAGCAGTAGGACCAGGGACGAAAAACTGTTTTTT.

The chain is built from TRBV7-9 and TRBJ2-3; 7 bases are a match to TRBD2. Germline values: CDR1 SEHNR, CDR2 FQNEAQ (reference sequence). CDR3 length: 17 amino acids. The trim removed 6 bases at V and 2 bases at J, leaving 14 bases unmatched. CDR3 protein: CASSPPGTTSFTDTQYF. The CDR3 bases are TGTGCCAGCAGTCCACCCGGGACTACATCATTCACAGATACGCAGTATTTT. Full variable domain (outside the CDR3, taken from reference TRBV7-9 and TRBJ2-3): DTGVSQNPRHKITKRGQNVTFRCDPISEHNRLYWYRQTLGQGPEFLTYFQNEAQLEKSRLLSDRFSAERPKGSFSTLEIQRTEQGDSAMYLCASSPPGTTSFTDTQYFGPGTRLTVL.

This chain connects TRBV19 to TRBJ2-7, with 8 bases fitting TRBD2. Germline assignment: CDR1 LNHDA and CDR2 SQIVND (reference sequence). The ends lost 0 bases at V and 3 bases at J; junction bases unmatched: 7. The CDR3 loop spans 16 amino acids. CDR3 loop: CASSIELAEQDYEQYF. In DNA form, the CDR3 reads TGTGCCAGTAGTATAGAACTAGCGGAACAAGACTACGAGCAGTACTTC.

The chain links TRBV9 to TRBJ2-1; the D gene is possibly TRBD1 (5 bases). Per germline, CDR1 SGDLS and CDR2 YYNGEE. Deletions cut 0 bases from V and 0 bases from J, with 13 bases between. The CDR3 spans 17 residues. The CDR3 protein is CASSVEGQGASYNEQFF. The CDR3 DNA reads TGTGCCAGCAGCGTAGAAGGCCAGGGTGCCTCCTACAATGAGCAGTTCTTC.

V and J are TRBV6-1 and TRBJ2-6, with D unclear. Trimming removed 5 bases from V and 2 bases from J, with 7 bases in between. Germline CDR1 is MNHNS and CDR2 is SASEGT. The CDR3 has 14 amino acids. The CDR3 DNA follows: TGTGCCAGCAGTAGTACGGCTGGGGCCAACGTCCTGACTTTC. This gives the protein CASSSTAGANVLTF.

CDR3 protein: CASSLDHVSGSAETQYF. The DNA for the CDR3 is TGTGCCAGCAGCTTAGATCACGTTAGCGGGAGTGCAGAGACCCAGTACTTC. The gene calls are TRBV11-2 and TRBJ2-5; 9 nucleotides align to TRBD2. Germline trimming cut 0 bases from V and 4 bases from J; bases unmatched to any gene: 9. This CDR3 comprises 17 residues. In germline, CDR1 is SGHAT, CDR2 FQNNGV.

This chain connects TRBV7-2 to TRBJ2-7, with TRBD2 matching over 7 bases. Germline V gene lookup returns CDR1 SGHTA and CDR2 FQGNSA. V lost 3 bases and J lost 3; bases outside the gene matches: 2. This CDR3 comprises 13 residues. The CDR3 loop reads CASSFSSGYEQYF. DNA of the CDR3: TGTGCCAGCAGCTTCTCTAGCGGCTACGAGCAGTACTTC.

This clone was counted between two and nine times. The chain carries TRBV5-1 and TRBJ2-1; 8 nucleotides match TRBD1. Trimming removed 4 bases from V and 10 bases from J; junction bases left unmatched: 10. Germline V lookup: CDR1 SGHRS, CDR2 YFSETQ. CDR3 length: 14 amino acids. For the CDR3, the DNA is TGCGCCAGCAGCAACGGACAGGGTGGCGGAGAGCAGTTCTTC. Its translation is CASSNGQGGGEQFF.

Points on this clone: Other DNA sequences in the same sample also yield this CDR3. This chain connects TRBV19 to TRBJ1-1; D unresolved. Per the germline V gene, CDR1 is LNHDA and CDR2 is SQIVND (reference sequence). Deletions cut 2 bases from V and 1 base from J, with 5 bases between. The CDR3 has 13 residues. In nucleotides, the CDR3 is TGTGCCAGTAGTATAAGCAGGAACACTGAAGCTTTCTTT. Translating gives CASSISRNTEAFF. The full variable domain, in which reference TRBV19 and TRBJ1-1 provide the parts outside the CDR3, is DGGITQSPKYLFRKEGQNVTLSCEQNLNHDAMYWYRQDPGQGLRLIYYSQIVNDFQKGDIAEGYSVSREKKESFPLTVTSAQKNPTAFYLCASSISRNTEAFFGQGTRLTVV.

In its sample, this clone was seen a few times. The chain uses TRBV10-3 and TRBJ1-2; TRBD1 aligns across 10 bases. CDR3 length equals 13 residues. Germline V lookup: CDR1 ENHRY, CDR2 SYGVKD. V lost 7 bases, J lost 6 bases, and 5 bases stayed unmatched. CDR3 in DNA: TGTGCCATCACTGCGACAGGGGGCCATGGCTACACCTTC. It codes for CAITATGGHGYTF.

As regards this clone: At the DNA level, this CDR3 is encoded by other sequences in the same sample as well. The V call is TRBV18, the J call TRBJ2-5; 8 positions agree with TRBD1. Trimming cost V 3 bases and J 5 bases; bases outside gene matches: 8. Germline CDR1 is KGHSH and CDR2 is LQKENI. The CDR3 runs 15 residues. CDR3 sequence: CASSPPGGRGETQYF. The DNA for the CDR3 is TGTGCCAGCTCACCTCCAGGGGGCCGAGGGGAGACCCAGTACTTC.

The chain combines TRBV9 with TRBJ2-1; D unresolved. The CDR3 has 11 amino acids. The germline CDR1 and CDR2 sequences are SGDLS and YYNGEE. The V end lost 6 bases, the J end lost 10 bases, and 11 bases lay between the germline ends. The CDR3 DNA reads as TGTGCCAGCAACGACGTTCCCGAGCAGTTCTTC. Protein sequence: CASNDVPEQFF. Full variable domain (rest looked up from reference TRBV9 and TRBJ2-1): DSGVTQTPKHLITATGQRVTLRCSPRSGDLSVYWYQQSLDQGLQFLIQYYNGEERAKGNILERFSAQQFPDLHSELNLSSLELGDSALYFCASNDVPEQFFGPGTRLTVL.

The V call is TRBV5-4, the J call TRBJ2-6, with 8 bases lining up with TRBD2. J gave up 1 base and V 4 bases, and 10 bases lay outside the gene matches. The length of the CDR3 is 18 residues. CDR1 is SGHNT, CDR2 YYREEE, per germline (reference sequence). The CDR3 DNA follows: TGTGCCAGCAGCCCTAACCCGGGACTAGGATCTGGGGCCAACGTCCTGACTTTC. Amino acid sequence: CASSPNPGLGSGANVLTF.

The chain recombines TRBV28 with TRBJ2-7; D might be TRBD1 (6 bases). The V end lost 3 bases, the J end lost 2 bases, and 8 bases lay between the germline ends. The CDR3 is 13 residues long. Germline loops: CDR1 MDHEN, CDR2 SYDVKM. The CDR3 loop reads CASSLGAPYEQYF. The CDR3 region has the DNA TGTGCCAGCAGTTTGGGGGCCCCCTACGAGCAGTACTTC. Full variable domain (outside the CDR3, taken from reference TRBV28 and TRBJ2-7): DVKVTQSSRYLVKRTGEKVFLECVQDMDHENMFWYRQDPGLGLRLIYFSYDVKMKEKGDIPEGYSVSREKKERFSLILESASTNQTSMYLCASSLGAPYEQYFGPGTRLTVT.

The chain carries TRBV27 and TRBJ2-1; 11 bases map to TRBD2. The germline V gene encodes CDR1 MNHEY and CDR2 SMNVEV (reference sequence). The ends lost 6 bases at V and 7 bases at J; junction bases unmatched: 5. The CDR3 has 14 residues. The CDR3 loop is CASSLAGGPNEQFF. CDR3 coding DNA: TGTGCCAGCAGCTTAGCGGGAGGGCCGAATGAGCAGTTCTTC.

About this clone: The junction shows a germline mismatch at one end, possibly a read error. CDR3 amino acids: CASNSGVPSNEQYF. Written as DNA, the CDR3 is TGTGCCAGCAACTCCGGGGTCCCCTCCAACGAGCAGTACTTC. The V call is TRBV2, the J call TRBJ2-7; possible D gene TRBD2, 5 bases. Germline lookup yields CDR1 SNHLY and CDR2 FYNNEI. The CDR3 is made up of 14 amino acids.

The chain links TRBV7-9 to TRBJ2-7; D possibly corresponds to TRBD1 (6 bases). The CDR3 totals 15 residues. Germline V gives CDR1 SEHNR, CDR2 FQNEAQ (reference sequence). Between the trimmed V and J ends, which lost 4 bases and 2 bases, there was a span of 15 bases. CDR3 amino acids: CASSSPGQDPYEQYF. CDR3 sequence (DNA): TGTGCCAGCAGCTCACCGGGACAAGATCCCTACGAGCAGTACTTC.

Turning to this clone: The identical CDR3 is also encoded by other nucleotide sequences in the sample. This chain links TRBV9 with TRBJ2-7; perhaps TRBD1 as D (6 bases). The CDR3 has 14 amino acids. Per germline, CDR1 SGDLS and CDR2 YYNGEE. V was pared by 0 bases and J by 6 bases, with 13 bases between. CDR3 in DNA: TGTGCCAGCAGCGTAGGTGGGGGCATCGGCGAGCAGTACTTC. Protein sequence: CASSVGGGIGEQYF.

The chain carries TRBV19 and TRBJ1-3; D possibly corresponds to TRBD1 (5 bases). The CDR3 has 13 amino acids. CDR1 and CDR2 (germline): LNHDA, SQIVND (reference sequence). Trimming took 5 bases from V and 3 from J, leaving 8 bases between them. The CDR3 nucleotides are TGTGCCAGTAGTCGGGGGTTTGGAAACACCATATATTTT. Amino acids: CASSRGFGNTIYF.

This chain uses TRBV27 with TRBJ2-5, with D perhaps matching TRBD1 (5 bases). The V gene lost 8 bases and the J gene lost 5 bases, with 15 bases spanning the gap. Germline V gene sequence: CDR1 MNHEY, CDR2 SMNVEV (reference sequence). CDR3 length: 13 amino acids. CDR3 nucleotide sequence: TGTGCCAGCGGCCGAATACCAGGGGAGACCCAGTACTTC. Its protein product is CASGRIPGETQYF.